The 22 T cell receptor beta chains below come from one sample, sequenced in a study of patients and donors after allogeneic stem cell transplantation. A single record per CDR3 protein comes from TCRdb applying MiXCR to the RT-PCR reads. The sample carries about 34,000 distinct CDR3 sequences, roughly a third recorded once. Sample: blood, either unsorted or a sorted T cell fraction (not recorded which). The receptors were gathered from a human donor who was either an allogeneic HSCT recipient or a stem cell or donor lymphocyte infusion donor (not recorded which). It is not recorded whose cells these are; they may come from a transplant donor.

This clonotype occurred once. CDR3 nucleotides: TGTGCTAGTGCCCACACCCTAAAACACGGTCAGCCCCAGCATTTT. As protein: CASAHTLKHGQPQHF. V gene TRBV12-5 combines with J gene TRBJ1-5; D unclear. CDR1 is LGHNT and CDR2 is FRNRAP in the germline V gene. The CDR3 has 15 amino acids. V was cut by 7 bases and J by 6 bases, with 19 bases left in between.

With regard to this clonotype: The junction and the germline gene differ at one end; a read error may be behind it. The J gene is TRBJ2-1, the V gene TRBV7-6; 7 bases fit TRBD1. The CDR3 sequence is 14 residues long. The germline CDR1 and CDR2 sequences are SGHVS and FNYEAQ. As DNA, the CDR3 is TGTGCCAGCAGTTTAGTACGCAGGGGGAATGAGCAGTTCTTC. Protein product: CASSLVRRGNEQFF.

Only a few counts were recorded for this clonotype. The rearrangement links TRBV10-3 to TRBJ2-7; no definite D call. CDR1 is ENHRY and CDR2 is SYGVKD in the germline V gene. With 2 bases removed from V and 4 bases from J, the gap between germline ends came to 9 bases. This CDR3 region has 13 residues. In DNA, the CDR3 is TGTGCCATCAGTGAGGACCTAATATACGAGCAGTACGTC. This codes for CAISEDLIYEQYV.

V usage is TRBV13 and J usage is TRBJ2-3; 8 positions match TRBD2. The germline CDR1 and CDR2 sequences are PRHDT and FYEKMQ (reference sequence). There are 16 residues in the CDR3. The J segment lost 0 bases and the V segment lost 2 bases, leaving 4 bases of the junction unmatched. CDR3 sequence: CASSLRREVSTDTQYF. In nucleotides, the CDR3 is TGTGCCAGCAGCTTACGGCGGGAGGTTAGCACAGATACGCAGTATTTT. Drawing the rest from reference TRBV13 and TRBJ2-3, the complete variable domain is AAGVIQSPRHLIKEKRETATLKCYPIPRHDTVYWYQQGPGQDPQFLISFYEKMQSDKGSIPDRFSAQQFSDYHSELNMSSLELGDSALYFCASSLRREVSTDTQYFGPGTRLTVL.

The rearrangement joins TRBV5-1 to TRBJ2-7; D gene ambiguous. The germline V gene encodes CDR1 SGHRS and CDR2 YFSETQ. CDR3 length: 11 residues. Trimming took off 1 base at V and 4 bases at J, with 3 bases between the two ends. CDR3 coding DNA: TGCGCCAGCAGCTTGAATTACGAGCAGTACTTC. It encodes CASSLNYEQYF.

The chain recombines TRBV6-2 or TRBV6-3 with TRBJ2-1, with 8 bases aligning to TRBD1. The CDR3 runs 17 residues. With V trimmed by 4 bases and J by 2 bases, 10 bases remained unmatched. Per germline, CDR1 MNHEY and CDR2 SVGEGT. The CDR3 loop reads CASSLNRDRRTYNEQFF. The CDR3 DNA reads TGTGCCAGCAGTTTAAACCGGGACAGGCGAACCTACAATGAGCAGTTCTTC.

The CDR3 coding sequence is TGTGCCAGCAGTTCGAGGGGTCCGGGAACTGAAGCTTTCTTT. It codes for CASSSRGPGTEAFF. The chain combines TRBV11-2 with TRBJ1-1; D perhaps matches TRBD1 (5 bases). CDR1 is SGHAT and CDR2 is FQNNGV in the germline V gene. Trimming left V 6 bases short and J 5 bases short, with 16 bases between. The CDR3 runs to 14 residues.

J is TRBJ1-5 and V is TRBV20-1, with TRBD1 identical over 11 bases. V lost 5 bases and J lost 7; bases outside the gene matches: 4. Germline assignment: CDR1 DFQATT and CDR2 SNEGSKA (reference sequence). CDR3 length: 13 residues. This chain's CDR3 is CSAWTGGVQPQHF. CDR3 DNA sequence: TGCAGTGCTTGGACAGGGGGCGTCCAGCCCCAGCATTTT.

This clonotype has just a few counts. V gene TRBV24-1 combines with J gene TRBJ2-7; D may correspond to TRBD1 or TRBD2 (5 bases each). The CDR3 extends over 16 amino acids. Germline CDR1 and CDR2: KGHDR and SFDVKD. The V end was cut by 1 base, the J end by 3 bases, with 15 bases between. CDR3 in DNA: TGTGCCACCAGTGATTTACCCGGGACCCAGTGCTACGAGCAGTACTTC. Its protein product is CATSDLPGTQCYEQYF.

A few counts support this clonotype. J is TRBJ2-1 and V is TRBV24-1; D unresolved. Trimming stripped 3 bases from V and 8 bases from J, with 7 bases between. This CDR3 is built from 12 residues. In germline, CDR1 is KGHDR, CDR2 SFDVKD. In nucleotides, the CDR3 is TGTGCCACCAGTGATGCTACGTATGAGCAGTTCTTC. As protein: CATSDATYEQFF.

The chain recombines TRBV4-3 with TRBJ1-1; the D is unclear. V lost 0 bases, J lost 3 bases, and 14 bases lay in between. Per germline, CDR1 LGHNA and CDR2 YSLEER. The CDR3 is 16 residues long. CDR3 in amino acids: CASSQDIGRWDTEAFF. The CDR3 DNA reads TGCGCCAGCAGCCAAGATATCGGCAGATGGGACACTGAAGCTTTCTTT.

This chain connects TRBV10-3 to TRBJ2-7; 11 positions agree with TRBD2. The CDR3 length is 13 residues. V dropped 6 bases and J dropped 4; count of bases not matched to a gene: 2. In germline, CDR1 is ENHRY, CDR2 SYGVKD. The CDR3 DNA follows: TGTGCCATCAGGACTAGCGGGATGTACGAGCAGTACTTC. This codes for CAIRTSGMYEQYF.

This clonotype was recorded a few times. The chain couples TRBV7-8 to TRBJ1-6, with 7 bases aligning to TRBD1. J lost 10 bases, V lost 10 bases, and 10 bases had no gene match. Germline CDR1 and CDR2: SGHVS and FQNEAQ. CDR3 length: 13 residues. CDR3 sequence: CATAFDRDSPLHF. The CDR3 bases are TGTGCCACCGCCTTCGACAGGGACTCACCCCTCCACTTT.

The chain is built from TRBV20-1 and TRBJ1-5; TRBD1 is a possible D gene (5 bases). This CDR3 is 13 amino acids long. CDR1 and CDR2 (germline): DFQATT, SNEGSKA (reference sequence). V shed 2 bases and J shed 6 bases, with 11 bases lying between them. The CDR3 DNA reads as TGCAGTGCTAGACTCGGGGGTGGTCAGCCCCAGCATTTT. This translates into CSARLGGGQPQHF.

The chain combines TRBV29-1 with TRBJ1-1, with D maybe TRBD1 (5 bases). CDR3 length: 11 residues. Trimming removed 6 bases from V and 6 bases from J, with 11 bases in between. Germline values: CDR1 SQVTM, CDR2 ANQGSEA. The CDR3 region is CSVGDLPEAFF. The CDR3 DNA sequence: TGCAGCGTCGGGGACCTCCCTGAAGCTTTCTTT.

The gene calls are TRBV20-1 and TRBJ1-2; possibly TRBD1 for D (6 bases). In germline, CDR1 is DFQATT, CDR2 SNEGSKA (reference sequence). Trimming left V 6 bases short and J 8 bases short, with 19 bases between. The CDR3 contains 13 residues. The CDR3 coding sequence is TGCAGTGCGACTATCATAACAGGGTTGGGCTACACCTTC. Its translation: CSATIITGLGYTF.

CDR3 in DNA: TGCAGCGTGACTAGGGAGTTCTACAATGAGCAGTTCTTC. Encoded protein: CSVTREFYNEQFF. The genes are TRBV29-1 and TRBJ2-1; weak D call: TRBD2 (6 bases). The ends were cut back, 6 bases at V and 3 bases at J, with 12 bases in the middle. The CDR3 is 13 residues long. Per the germline V gene, CDR1 is SQVTM and CDR2 is ANQGSEA.

This clonotype was picked up a small number of times. The rearrangement links TRBV6-2 or TRBV6-3 to TRBJ1-1; the D gene is possibly TRBD1 (6 bases). V shed 6 bases and J shed 4 bases, with 24 bases lying between them. The CDR3 covers 17 residues. Germline V gives CDR1 MNHEY, CDR2 SVGEGT. The CDR3 DNA is TGTGCCAGCAGACTGACGGGGCCTACCTTAGGGGGCACTGAAGCTTTCTTT. Residues: CASRLTGPTLGGTEAFF.

The gene calls are TRBV5-6 and TRBJ2-5; 13 bases match TRBD2. CDR3 length: 16 amino acids. V gave up 5 bases and J gave up 5 bases; unmatched junction bases: 9. From germline, CDR1 is SGHDT and CDR2 YYEEEE. DNA for the CDR3: TGTGCCAGCAGTGCTACGGGACTAGCGGGAAGGGAGACCCAGTACTTC. Protein: CASSATGLAGRETQYF. The full variable domain, rest sourced from reference TRBV5-6 and TRBJ2-5, is DAGVTQSPTHLIKTRGQQVTLRCSPKSGHDTVSWYQQALGQGPQFIFQYYEEEERQRGNFPDRFSGHQFPNYSSELNVNALLLGDSALYLCASSATGLAGRETQYFGPGTRLLVL.

The chain employs TRBV6-5 and TRBJ2-5; D is uncertain. The germline CDR1 and CDR2 sequences are MNHEY and SVGAGI. V was pared by 2 bases and J by 0 bases, with 4 bases between. The CDR3 is 13 residues long. CDR3 sequence reads: CASSYRNQETQYF. In nucleotides, the CDR3 is TGTGCCAGCAGTTACCGCAACCAAGAGACCCAGTACTTC.

This clonotype was observed a handful of times. The chain employs TRBV4-3 and TRBJ2-7; D possibly corresponds to TRBD2 (5 bases). With 1 base removed from V and 3 bases from J, the gap between germline ends came to 7 bases. CDR1 is LGHNA, CDR2 YSLEER, per germline. CDR3 length equals 13 residues. DNA for the CDR3: TGCGCCAGCAGCCAAGCACGGGGCTACGAGCAGTACGTC. Its protein product is CASSQARGYEQYV.

This clonotype was observed a handful of times. The chain joins TRBV5-1 to TRBJ2-5, with TRBD1 matching over 7 bases. V lost 4 bases to trimming and J lost 5 bases; unmatched junction nucleotides: 5. This CDR3 contains 13 residues. In germline, CDR1 is SGHRS, CDR2 YFSETQ. In DNA form, the CDR3 reads TGCGCCAGCAGCCCAGGGGACAGCGAGACCCAGTACTTC. It codes for CASSPGDSETQYF. The full variable domain, completed using reference TRBV5-1 and TRBJ2-5, is KAGVTQTPRYLIKTRGQQVTLSCSPISGHRSVSWYQQTPGQGLQFLFEYFSETQRNKGNFPGRFSGRQFSNSRSEMNVSTLELGDSALYLCASSPGDSETQYFGPGTRLLVL.